This T cell receptor (beta chain) was sequenced for a study of Ad26.COV2.S vaccination and SARS-CoV-2 variants. Noted treatment: 15 to 20 received Ad26.COV2.S at low or high dose, single or two shots; about 5 received placebo; per-sample allocation not given. On day 63 after the first injection, vaccine and placebo recipients gave samples. Germline-derived CDR1 and CDR2 are MNHNY and SVGAGI (reference sequence). The CDR3 is 18 amino acids. Trimming cost V 5 bases and J 7 bases, with 27 bases left between them. The data were produced by immunoSEQ multiplex PCR, yet TCRdb's version contains in-frame clones alone and is incomplete. The table has about 390,000 clones, 80% to 95% seen once. The count of this clone is one.

The sequencing here drew on peripheral blood, taken in a trial of Ad26.COV2.S vaccine versus placebo. V is TRBV6-6 and J is TRBJ2-1, with D perhaps being TRBD1 or TRBD2 (5 bases each). The TCR was taken from a person aged 18-60 years who received the Ad26.COV2.S COVID-19 vaccine or a placebo. The CDR3 reads CASSPPWSGTSFGNEQFF. CDR3 sequence (DNA): TGTGCCAGCAGTCCACCCTGGTCGGGGACCTCTTTTGGGAATGAGCAGTTCTTC.